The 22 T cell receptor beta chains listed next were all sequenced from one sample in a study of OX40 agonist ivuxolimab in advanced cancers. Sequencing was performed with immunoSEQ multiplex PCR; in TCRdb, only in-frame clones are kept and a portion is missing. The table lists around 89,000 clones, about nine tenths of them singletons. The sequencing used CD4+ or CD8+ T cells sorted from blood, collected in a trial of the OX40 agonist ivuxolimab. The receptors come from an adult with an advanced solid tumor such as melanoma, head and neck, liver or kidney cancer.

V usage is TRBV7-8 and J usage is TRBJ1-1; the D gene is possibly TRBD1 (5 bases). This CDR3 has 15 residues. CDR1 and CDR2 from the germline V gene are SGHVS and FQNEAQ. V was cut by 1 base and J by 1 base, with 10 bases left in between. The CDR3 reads CASSLEWGRNTEAFF. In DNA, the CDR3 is TGTGCCAGCAGCTTAGAGTGGGGACGGAACACTGAAGCTTTCTTT.

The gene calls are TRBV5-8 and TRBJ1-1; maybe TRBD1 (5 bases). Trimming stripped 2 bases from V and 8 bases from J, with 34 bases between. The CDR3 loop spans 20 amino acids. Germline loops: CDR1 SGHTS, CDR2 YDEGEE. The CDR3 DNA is TGTGCCAGCAGCTTACGTCTCAGCGACAGCCCTAGTTGGTCCATCTCCGAAGCTTTCTTT. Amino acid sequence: CASSLRLSDSPSWSISEAFF.

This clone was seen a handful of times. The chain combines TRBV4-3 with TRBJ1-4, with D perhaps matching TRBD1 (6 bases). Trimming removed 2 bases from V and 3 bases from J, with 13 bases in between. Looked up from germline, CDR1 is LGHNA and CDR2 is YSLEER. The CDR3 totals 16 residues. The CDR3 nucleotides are TGCGCCAGCAGCCAATATAGGGGGGCGGCTAATGAAAAACTGTTTTTT. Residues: CASSQYRGAANEKLFF.

The CDR3: CASSFPGAGETQYF. The CDR3 DNA reads TGTGCCAGCAGTTTCCCAGGGGCAGGGGAGACCCAGTACTTC. The chain joins TRBV28 to TRBJ2-5; possibly TRBD1 for D (6 bases). From germline, CDR1 is MDHEN and CDR2 SYDVKM. This CDR3 is built from 14 residues. V was trimmed by 3 bases and J by 5 bases, leaving 13 bases between them.

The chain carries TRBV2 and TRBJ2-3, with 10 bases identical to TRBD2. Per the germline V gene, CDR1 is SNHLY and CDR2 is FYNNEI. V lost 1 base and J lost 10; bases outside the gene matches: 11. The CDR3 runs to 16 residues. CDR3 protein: CASSEGQRGGSNAQYF. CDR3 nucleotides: TGTGCCAGCAGTGAAGGACAGCGGGGGGGATCTAATGCGCAGTATTTT.

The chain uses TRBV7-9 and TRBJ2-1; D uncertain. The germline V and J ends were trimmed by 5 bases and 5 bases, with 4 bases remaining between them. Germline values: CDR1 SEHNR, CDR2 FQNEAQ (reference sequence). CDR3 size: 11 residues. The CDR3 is CASSLNNEQFF. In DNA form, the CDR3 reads TGTGCCAGCAGCCTCAACAATGAGCAGTTCTTC.

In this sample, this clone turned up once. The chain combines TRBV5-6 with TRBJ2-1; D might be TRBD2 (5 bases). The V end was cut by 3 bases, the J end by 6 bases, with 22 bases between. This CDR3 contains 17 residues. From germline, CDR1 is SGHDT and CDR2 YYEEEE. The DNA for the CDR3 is TGTGCCAGCAGCTCCACCTTGGACGCTAATCGGGGCAATGAGCAGTTCTTC. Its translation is CASSSTLDANRGNEQFF.

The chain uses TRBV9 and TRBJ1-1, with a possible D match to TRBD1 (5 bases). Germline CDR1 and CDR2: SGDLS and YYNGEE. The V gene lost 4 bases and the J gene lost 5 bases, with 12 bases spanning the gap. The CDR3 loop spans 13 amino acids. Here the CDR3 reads CASSPRGGTEAFF. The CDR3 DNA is TGTGCCAGCAGCCCCCGCGGGGGGACTGAAGCTTTCTTT.

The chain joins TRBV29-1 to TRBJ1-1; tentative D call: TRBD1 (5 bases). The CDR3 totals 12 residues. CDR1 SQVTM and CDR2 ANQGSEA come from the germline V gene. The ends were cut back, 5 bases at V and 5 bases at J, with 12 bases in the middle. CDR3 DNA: TGCAGCGTTTCGGGGGGAGGAACTGAAGCTTTCTTT. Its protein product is CSVSGGGTEAFF.

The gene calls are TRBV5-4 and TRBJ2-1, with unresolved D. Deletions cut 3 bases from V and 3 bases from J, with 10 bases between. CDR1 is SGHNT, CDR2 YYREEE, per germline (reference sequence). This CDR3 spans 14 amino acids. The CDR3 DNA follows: TGTGCCAGCAGCTATCGAGGCAGCTACAATGAGCAGTTCTTC. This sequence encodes CASSYRGSYNEQFF.

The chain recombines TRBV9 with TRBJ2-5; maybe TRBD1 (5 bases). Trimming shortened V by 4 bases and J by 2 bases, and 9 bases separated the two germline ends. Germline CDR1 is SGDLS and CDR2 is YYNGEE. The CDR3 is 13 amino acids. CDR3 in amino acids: CASSPAGQETQYF. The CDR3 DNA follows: TGTGCCAGCAGCCCCGCAGGGCAAGAGACCCAGTACTTC.

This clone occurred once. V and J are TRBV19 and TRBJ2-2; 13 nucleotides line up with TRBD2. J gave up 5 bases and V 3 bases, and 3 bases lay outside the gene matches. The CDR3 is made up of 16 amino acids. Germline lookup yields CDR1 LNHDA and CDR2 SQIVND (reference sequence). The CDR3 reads CASSIQGLAGTGELFF. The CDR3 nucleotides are TGTGCCAGTAGTATTCAGGGACTAGCGGGGACCGGGGAGCTGTTTTTT. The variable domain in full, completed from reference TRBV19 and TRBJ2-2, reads DGGITQSPKYLFRKEGQNVTLSCEQNLNHDAMYWYRQDPGQGLRLIYYSQIVNDFQKGDIAEGYSVSREKKESFPLTVTSAQKNPTAFYLCASSIQGLAGTGELFFGEGSRLTVL.

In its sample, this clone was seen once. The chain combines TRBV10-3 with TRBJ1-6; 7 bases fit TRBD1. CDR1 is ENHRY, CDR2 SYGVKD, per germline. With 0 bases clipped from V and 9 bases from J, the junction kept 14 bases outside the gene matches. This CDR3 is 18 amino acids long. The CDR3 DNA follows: TGTGCCATCAGTGAGTCTTTCGTAAAGGGGGCTTTTGGTTCACCCCTCCACTTT. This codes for CAISESFVKGAFGSPLHF.

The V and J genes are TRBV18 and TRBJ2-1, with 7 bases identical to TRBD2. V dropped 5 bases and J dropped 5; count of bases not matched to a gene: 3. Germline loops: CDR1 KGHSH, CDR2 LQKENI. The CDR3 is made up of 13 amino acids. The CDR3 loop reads CASSRDYNNEQFF. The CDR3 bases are TGTGCCAGCTCAAGGGACTATAACAATGAGCAGTTCTTC.

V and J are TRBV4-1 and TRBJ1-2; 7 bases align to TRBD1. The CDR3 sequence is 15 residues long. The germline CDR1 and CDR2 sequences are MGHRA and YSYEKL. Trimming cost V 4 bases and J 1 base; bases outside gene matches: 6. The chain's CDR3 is CASSPTGLINYGYTF. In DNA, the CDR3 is TGCGCCAGCAGCCCGACAGGGCTGATTAACTATGGCTACACCTTC.

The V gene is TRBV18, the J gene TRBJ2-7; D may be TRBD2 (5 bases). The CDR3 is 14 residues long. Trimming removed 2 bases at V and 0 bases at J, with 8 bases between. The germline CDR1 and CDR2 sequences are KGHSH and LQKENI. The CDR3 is CASSPAGLSYEQYF. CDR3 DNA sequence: TGTGCCAGCTCACCAGCGGGCCTCTCCTACGAGCAGTACTTC.

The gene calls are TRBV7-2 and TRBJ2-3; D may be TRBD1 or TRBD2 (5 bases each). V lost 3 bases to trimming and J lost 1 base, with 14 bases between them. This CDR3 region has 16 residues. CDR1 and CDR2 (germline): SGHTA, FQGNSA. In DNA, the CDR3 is TGTGCCAGCAGCTTGGCGTCCGTGGGGGGCACAGATACGCAGTATTTT. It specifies CASSLASVGGTDTQYF.

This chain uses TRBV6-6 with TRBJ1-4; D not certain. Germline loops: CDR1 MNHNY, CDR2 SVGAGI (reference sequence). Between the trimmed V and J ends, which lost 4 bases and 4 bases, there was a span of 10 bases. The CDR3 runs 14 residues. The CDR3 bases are TGTGCCAGCAGTTTCGGGCAGAGTAATGAAAAACTGTTTTTT. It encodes CASSFGQSNEKLFF.

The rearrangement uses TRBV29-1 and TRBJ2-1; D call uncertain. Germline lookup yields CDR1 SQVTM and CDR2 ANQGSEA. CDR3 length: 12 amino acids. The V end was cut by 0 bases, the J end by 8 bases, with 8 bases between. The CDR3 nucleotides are TGCAGCGTTGAAGATTTGGACGATGAGCAGTTCTTC. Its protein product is CSVEDLDDEQFF.

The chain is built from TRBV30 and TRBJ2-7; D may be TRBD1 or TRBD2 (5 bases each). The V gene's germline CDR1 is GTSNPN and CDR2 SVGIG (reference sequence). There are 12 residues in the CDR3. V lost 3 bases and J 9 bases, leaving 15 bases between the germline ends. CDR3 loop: CAWSAPGAAQYF. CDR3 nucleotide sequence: TGTGCCTGGAGCGCCCCCGGGGCTGCGCAGTACTTC.

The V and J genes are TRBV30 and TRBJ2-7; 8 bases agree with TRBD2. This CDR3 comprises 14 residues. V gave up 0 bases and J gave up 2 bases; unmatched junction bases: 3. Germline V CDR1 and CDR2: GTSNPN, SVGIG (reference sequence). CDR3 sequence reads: CAWSVPGGTYEQYF. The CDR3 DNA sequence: TGTGCCTGGAGTGTACCGGGAGGGACCTACGAGCAGTACTTC.

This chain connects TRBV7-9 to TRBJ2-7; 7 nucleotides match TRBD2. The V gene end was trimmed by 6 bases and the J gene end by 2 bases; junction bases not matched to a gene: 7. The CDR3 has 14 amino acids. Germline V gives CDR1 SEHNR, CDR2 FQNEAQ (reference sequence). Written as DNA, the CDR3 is TGTGCCAGCAGGTACGGCGGGGGAACCTACGAGCAGTACTTC. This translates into CASRYGGGTYEQYF.